The T cell receptor beta chain under discussion was sequenced for a study of control samples from healthy donors and cancer patients. Repertoires were generated with immunoSEQ multiplex PCR, while TCRdb's copy carries only in-frame clones and drops some. The data contain approximately 70,000 clones, more than 80% of them seen just once; the ten biggest clones take up about 16%. In germline, CDR1 is SQVTM, CDR2 ANQGSEA. The V gene end was trimmed by 3 bases and the J gene end by 7 bases; junction bases not matched to a gene: 21. This CDR3 is 18 amino acids long. This receptor was obtained from a man over 45 in good health. This chain uses TRBV29-1 with TRBJ2-1; 7 positions match TRBD2. Source material: blood. As DNA, the CDR3 is TGCAGCGTTGACCCTCCCGGACTGGGAGGGAGTTTCTGGAATGAGCAGTTCTTC. It encodes CSVDPPGLGGSFWNEQFF.